This TCR beta chain was identified in a study of T cells in Graves' hyperthyroidism and ophthalmopathy. Background on the study: Prior to any treatment, at the point of initial diagnosis, peripheral blood was collected.

This clonotype was counted a few times. Its antigen is not known. With 3 bases removed from V and 6 bases from J, the gap between germline ends came to 1 base. The CDR3 loop spans 9 amino acids. Germline CDR1 and CDR2: SQVTM and ANQGSEA. Study outcomes and limitations: Most thyroid clonotypes with frequency above 0.001 were detected in blood.

Authors of the study amplified TCR beta CDR3 regions from RNA transcripts. In the first-round RT-PCR of the TCR CDR3, the HTBI primer set was used. From the multiplex PCR reads, TCRdb called clonotypes with MiXCR, one entry per CDR3 protein. In the table there are about 560,000 distinct CDR3 sequences, 16% of which are singletons. The PBMCs had their origin in around 10 ml of fresh peripheral blood. The chain combines TRBV29-1 with TRBJ2-3; D remains ambiguous. This receptor was taken from a young woman with Graves' hyperthyroidism. The specimen sequenced was blood. CDR3 residues: CSVDDTQYF. CDR3 coding DNA: TGCAGCGTTGATGATACGCAGTATTTT.